The source of this T cell receptor (beta chain) is a study of technical replicates of blood from several donors. TCRdb's table, derived via immunoSEQ multiplex PCR, lists solely in-frame clones and lacks some. There are 65,000 to 80,000 clones in the sample; more than 85% occur only once, and roughly 0.25% lies in the top ten. A single count supports this clone. The germline V gene has CDR1 SEHNR and CDR2 FQNEAQ (reference sequence). CDR3 size: 15 residues. V was pared by 1 base and J by 6 bases, with 13 bases between. Sequenced sample: T cells isolated from PBMCs. The TCR comes from a human donor in good health. The chain is built from TRBV7-9 and TRBJ2-4, with D possibly matching TRBD1 (5 bases). CDR3 amino acids: CASSLVSSQGNIQYF. CDR3 sequence (DNA): TGTGCCAGCAGCTTAGTCTCCTCGCAGGGAAACATTCAGTACTTC.